Following are 31 T cell receptor beta chains from one sample sequenced in a study of shared clonotypes between healthy human individuals. Generated by immunoSEQ multiplex PCR, the TCRdb table keeps only in-frame clones and is missing some. The repertoire holds roughly 1,000,000 clones, with around 78% as singletons. Source material: memory CD4+ T cells from PBMCs. The subset is: CD45RA-negative fraction. These receptors were obtained from a man younger than 35 in good health. Some clones in this sample may be carry-over from other donors' samples.

The chain uses TRBV6-5 and TRBJ1-5, with 7 bases aligning to TRBD1. This CDR3 region has 14 residues. V gave up 5 bases and J gave up 7 bases; unmatched junction bases: 8. Germline V gene sequence: CDR1 MNHEY, CDR2 SVGAGI. In DNA form, the CDR3 reads TGTGCCAGCAGTGGCGACAGGGCGGGACAGCCCCAGCATTTT. Translation gives CASSGDRAGQPQHF.

Turning to this clone: Additional DNA sequences in this sample encode the identical CDR3. The chain links TRBV28 to TRBJ2-5; D call uncertain. Trimming pared 6 bases from V and 4 bases from J, leaving 6 bases between. The CDR3 spans 11 residues. Germline values: CDR1 MDHEN, CDR2 SYDVKM. The CDR3 nucleotides are TGTGCCAGCAGCCTTCGAGAGACCCAGTACTTC. Translated: CASSLRETQYF.

A word on this clone: This CDR3 is also generated by other DNA sequences in the sample. The chain employs TRBV5-1 and TRBJ2-5; the D is unclear. Germline CDR1 and CDR2: SGHRS and YFSETQ. V was pared by 0 bases and J by 5 bases, with 8 bases between. The CDR3 is 13 residues long. The CDR3 DNA sequence: TGCGCCAGCAGCTTGGTAGTGCGCGAGACCCAGTACTTC. Translating gives CASSLVVRETQYF.

This chain uses TRBV7-2 with TRBJ1-2; 7 bases match TRBD1. Germline assignment: CDR1 SGHTA and CDR2 FQGNSA. The CDR3 spans 13 residues. The V gene end was trimmed by 6 bases and the J gene end by 8 bases; junction bases not matched to a gene: 9. CDR3 region: CASRPGQAYGYTF. The CDR3 nucleotides read TGTGCCAGCAGGCCAGGACAGGCGTACGGCTACACCTTC. The full variable domain, in which reference TRBV7-2 and TRBJ1-2 provide the parts outside the CDR3, is GAGVSQSPSNKVTEKGKDVELRCDPISGHTALYWYRQSLGQGLEFLIYFQGNSAPDKSGLPSDRFSAERTGGSVSTLTIQRTQQEDSAVYLCASRPGQAYGYTFGSGTRLTVV.

This chain joins TRBV28 and TRBJ1-2; 9 positions match TRBD1. The CDR3 extends over 16 amino acids. CDR1 and CDR2 (germline): MDHEN, SYDVKM. Trimming removed 8 bases from V and 7 bases from J; junction bases left unmatched: 17. CDR3 in amino acids: CASRTPGGQGPGGYTF. CDR3 bases: TGTGCCAGCCGAACACCAGGGGGACAGGGTCCTGGTGGCTACACCTTC.

The genes are TRBV9 and TRBJ2-1; 12 positions match TRBD2. Germline V CDR1 and CDR2: SGDLS, YYNGEE. The CDR3 spans 19 residues. J lost 7 bases, V lost 0 bases, and 14 bases had no gene match. The CDR3 is CASSVAPLSTSGRSNEQFF. CDR3 sequence (DNA): TGTGCCAGCAGCGTAGCTCCCCTGTCGACTAGCGGGAGAAGTAATGAGCAGTTCTTC. Full variable domain (outside the CDR3, taken from reference TRBV9 and TRBJ2-1): DSGVTQTPKHLITATGQRVTLRCSPRSGDLSVYWYQQSLDQGLQFLIQYYNGEERAKGNILERFSAQQFPDLHSELNLSSLELGDSALYFCASSVAPLSTSGRSNEQFFGPGTRLTVL.

This chain uses TRBV9 with TRBJ1-4; D unclear. Germline CDR1 is SGDLS and CDR2 is YYNGEE. Trimming removed 4 bases at V and 10 bases at J, with 11 bases between. The CDR3 sequence is 12 residues long. As DNA, the CDR3 is TGTGCCAGCAGCTCGGTAGAGGGAAAACTGTTTTTT. Its protein is CASSSVEGKLFF.

J is TRBJ2-2 and V is TRBV9; 11 positions agree with TRBD2. This CDR3 comprises 17 residues. The junction had 6 bases not matched to a gene; V was cut back by 0 bases and J by 5 bases. CDR1 is SGDLS and CDR2 is YYNGEE in the germline V gene. DNA for the CDR3: TGTGCCAGCAGCGTAGGCCCTAGCGGGGGGAGGACCGGGGAGCTGTTTTTT. Translation gives CASSVGPSGGRTGELFF. Full variable domain (rest looked up from reference TRBV9 and TRBJ2-2): DSGVTQTPKHLITATGQRVTLRCSPRSGDLSVYWYQQSLDQGLQFLIQYYNGEERAKGNILERFSAQQFPDLHSELNLSSLELGDSALYFCASSVGPSGGRTGELFFGEGSRLTVL.

The chain recombines TRBV11-2 with TRBJ2-2, with TRBD1 matching over 9 bases. Looked up from germline, CDR1 is SGHAT and CDR2 is FQNNGV. The CDR3 contains 15 residues. Germline trimming cut 5 bases from V and 11 bases from J; bases unmatched to any gene: 12. The CDR3 region is CASSPPGQGYFELFF. CDR3 DNA sequence: TGTGCCAGCAGCCCGCCGGGACAGGGATATTTCGAGCTGTTTTTT.

The V call is TRBV5-1, the J call TRBJ1-2; 9 nucleotides line up with TRBD1. Trimming removed 0 bases from V and 4 bases from J; junction bases left unmatched: 4. Germline CDR1 SGHRS, CDR2 YFSETQ. The length of the CDR3 is 15 residues. CDR3 sequence (DNA): TGCGCCAGCAGCTTGGTCCAGACAGGGGGCTATGGCTACACCTTC. Amino acids: CASSLVQTGGYGYTF.

The V gene is TRBV2, the J gene TRBJ1-4; possibly TRBD1 for D (5 bases). The CDR3 loop spans 14 amino acids. Germline CDR1 and CDR2: SNHLY and FYNNEI. The ends were cut back, 2 bases at V and 8 bases at J, with 12 bases in the middle. The CDR3 coding sequence is TGTGCCAGCAGTGAACAGGGAGGAGGGGAAAAACTGTTTTTT. It encodes CASSEQGGGEKLFF.

This chain connects TRBV27 to TRBJ2-7; unclear D gene. Germline V lookup: CDR1 MNHEY, CDR2 SMNVEV (reference sequence). The CDR3 is 15 amino acids. Trimming removed 1 base at V and 4 bases at J, with 14 bases between. The CDR3 DNA sequence: TGTGCCAGCAGTTTATTCGGACGGCTCCTTTACGAGCAGTACTTC. Translated: CASSLFGRLLYEQYF.

This chain connects TRBV30 to TRBJ1-2; no definite D call. This CDR3 region has 13 residues. The germline gives CDR1 GTSNPN, CDR2 SVGIG (reference sequence). Trimming shortened V by 8 bases and J by 8 bases, and 21 bases separated the two germline ends. CDR3 coding DNA: TGTGCCGGATCATTCGACCTGCCTTCGGGCTACACCTTC. Its translation is CAGSFDLPSGYTF. The full variable domain, rest sourced from reference TRBV30 and TRBJ1-2, is SQTIHQWPATLVQPVGSPLSLECTVEGTSNPNLYWYRQAAGRGLQLLFYSVGIGQISSEVPQNLSASRPQDRQFILSSKKLLLSDSGFYLCAGSFDLPSGYTFGSGTRLTVV.

The chain recombines TRBV27 with TRBJ1-6; weak D call: TRBD1 (5 bases). V lost 5 bases and J lost 5, with 19 bases in between. CDR3 size: 17 residues. The germline V gene has CDR1 MNHEY and CDR2 SMNVEV (reference sequence). This CDR3 reads CASSPRGSGSNNSPLHF. The CDR3 bases are TGTGCCAGCAGTCCCCGGGGCAGCGGCTCTAATAATTCACCCCTCCACTTT.

This chain joins TRBV5-1 and TRBJ2-7; 9 nucleotides align to TRBD1. With 6 bases clipped from V and 2 bases from J, the junction kept 6 bases outside the gene matches. Germline V gene sequence: CDR1 SGHRS, CDR2 YFSETQ. CDR3 size: 14 residues. The CDR3 DNA reads as TGCGCCAGCACCTCCGGGACAGGGCCCTACGAGCAGTACTTC. It translates to CASTSGTGPYEQYF.

The chain is built from TRBV6-5 and TRBJ2-7; 7 bases are shared with TRBD1. Germline CDR1 MNHEY, CDR2 SVGAGI. J lost 5 bases, V lost 6 bases, and 7 bases had no gene match. The CDR3 sequence is 13 residues long. The CDR3 sequence is CASRNRGFDEQYF. The CDR3 nucleotides read TGTGCCAGCAGGAACAGGGGATTCGACGAGCAGTACTTC.

In this sample, this clone turned up once. The chain recombines TRBV9 with TRBJ2-5; 9 bases match TRBD2. The CDR3 consists of 14 residues. Germline trimming cut 3 bases from V and 4 bases from J; bases unmatched to any gene: 4. Germline-derived CDR1 and CDR2 are SGDLS and YYNGEE. CDR3 bases: TGTGCCAGCAGCGCAAGCGGGAGGTTAGAGACCCAGTACTTC. Translation gives CASSASGRLETQYF.

The chain recombines TRBV19 with TRBJ1-5, with D perhaps TRBD1 (6 bases). Looked up from germline, CDR1 is LNHDA and CDR2 is SQIVND (reference sequence). V lost 5 bases to trimming and J lost 4 bases, with 21 bases between them. The length of the CDR3 is 17 residues. The CDR3 sequence is CASSEGRGAPRNQPQHF. DNA of the CDR3: TGTGCCAGTAGTGAGGGGCGGGGGGCGCCTCGTAATCAGCCCCAGCATTTT.

The CDR3: CASSEQPGGYGYTF. The CDR3, as DNA: TGTGCCAGCAGTGAACAGCCGGGAGGCTATGGCTACACCTTC. This chain joins TRBV6-1 and TRBJ1-2; the D is unclear. This CDR3 has 14 residues. Germline V CDR1 and CDR2: MNHNS, SASEGT. The V gene lost 2 bases and the J gene lost 4 bases, with 11 bases spanning the gap.

Concerning this clone itself: Given a much more abundant clone one base away, this may be a read error. This chain links TRBV11-2 with TRBJ1-4; D might be TRBD1 (6 bases). Germline V CDR1 and CDR2: SGHAT, FQNNGV. Deletions cut 5 bases from V and 3 bases from J, with 7 bases between. The CDR3 covers 13 residues. The CDR3: CASSRTANEKLFF. Here the CDR3 DNA reads TGTGCCAGCAGCCGGACAGCTAATGAAAAACTGTTTTTT.

The chain employs TRBV9 and TRBJ2-1, with D hard to call. The CDR3 length is 15 residues. Germline assignment: CDR1 SGDLS and CDR2 YYNGEE. Trimming pared 3 bases from V and 0 bases from J, leaving 10 bases between. The CDR3 protein is CASSASTHSYNEQFF. Here the CDR3 DNA reads TGTGCCAGCAGCGCCTCAACCCACTCCTACAATGAGCAGTTCTTC.

V and J are TRBV10-2 and TRBJ2-7, with D possibly matching TRBD2 (6 bases). Trimming pared 6 bases from V and 5 bases from J, leaving 14 bases between. Germline V gene sequence: CDR1 WSHSY, CDR2 SAAADI. This CDR3 is built from 13 residues. CDR3 region: CASRTPWRDEQYF. The CDR3 DNA reads as TGCGCCAGCAGGACCCCCTGGAGGGACGAGCAGTACTTC.

Only a few counts were recorded for this clone. The V call is TRBV6-6, the J call TRBJ2-3, with TRBD1 matching 8 bases. Trimming took 6 bases from V and 1 from J; bases not matched to a gene: 6. The CDR3 extends over 15 amino acids. Germline-derived CDR1 and CDR2 are MNHNY and SVGAGI (reference sequence). CDR3 sequence: CASSPPGQGTDTQYF. CDR3 sequence (DNA): TGTGCCAGCAGCCCGCCGGGACAGGGCACAGATACGCAGTATTTT.

This chain connects TRBV30 to TRBJ1-4; D possibly corresponds to TRBD1 (5 bases). The CDR3 has 18 residues. Germline assignment: CDR1 GTSNPN and CDR2 SVGIG (reference sequence). V dropped 2 bases and J dropped 7 bases, with 26 bases sitting between them. This CDR3 reads CAWSLGIGPGRKVEKLFF. The CDR3 region has the DNA TGTGCCTGGAGTTTGGGAATTGGGCCGGGACGGAAAGTTGAAAAACTGTTTTTT.

This clone showed up just once. The chain carries TRBV27 and TRBJ2-7; TRBD1 is a possible D gene (6 bases). From germline, CDR1 is MNHEY and CDR2 SMNVEV (reference sequence). V dropped 5 bases and J dropped 0 bases, with 17 bases sitting between them. The length of the CDR3 is 16 residues. CDR3 nucleotides: TGTGCCAGCAGTCTAACCCGACAGGAGATCTCCTACGAGCAGTACTTC. It yields the protein CASSLTRQEISYEQYF.

This clone was recorded only once. This chain uses TRBV2 with TRBJ1-1, with 10 bases lining up with TRBD1. V dropped 8 bases and J dropped 4; count of bases not matched to a gene: 4. The CDR3 runs 13 residues. Germline values: CDR1 SNHLY, CDR2 FYNNEI. The CDR3 DNA reads TGTGCCAGCCAAGGACAGGGGGTCACTGAAGCTTTCTTT. As protein: CASQGQGVTEAFF.

In this sample, this clone turned up a few times. The V and J genes are TRBV12-5 and TRBJ1-2, with 8 nucleotides matching TRBD1. CDR3 size: 12 residues. The J segment lost 7 bases and the V segment lost 7 bases, leaving 5 bases of the junction unmatched. Germline loops: CDR1 LGHNT, CDR2 FRNRAP. As DNA, the CDR3 is TGTGCTAGTGTCAAGGACAGGGCTGGCTACACCTTC. It codes for CASVKDRAGYTF.

The CDR3 DNA reads TGTGCCAGCAGCACCCCCCCGGGGCTAGCGGTCAGCTCCTACAATGAGCAGTTCTTC. This sequence encodes CASSTPPGLAVSSYNEQFF. The chain combines TRBV7-9 with TRBJ2-1; 7 positions match TRBD2. The CDR3 extends over 19 amino acids. Trimming removed 5 bases from V and 0 bases from J; junction bases left unmatched: 16. Germline CDR1 is SEHNR and CDR2 is FQNEAQ (reference sequence).

The chain has TRBV28 and TRBJ2-7; possibly TRBD1 or TRBD2 for D (5 bases each). This CDR3 region has 16 residues. The germline V gene has CDR1 MDHEN and CDR2 SYDVKM. Trimming shortened V by 6 bases and J by 0 bases, and 18 bases separated the two germline ends. The CDR3 region is CASRPQPGRLSYEQYF. The DNA of the CDR3 is TGTGCCAGCAGACCACAACCGGGGCGCCTCTCCTACGAGCAGTACTTC.

The rearrangement joins TRBV7-9 to TRBJ1-1; D uncertain. This CDR3 has 16 amino acids. Trimming removed 6 bases at V and 1 base at J, with 18 bases between. CDR1 is SEHNR, CDR2 FQNEAQ, per germline (reference sequence). The CDR3 region is CASRPNRGSRNTEAFF. CDR3 DNA: TGTGCCAGCAGACCGAATCGTGGGAGTAGGAACACTGAAGCTTTCTTT.

The chain employs TRBV23-1 and TRBJ1-1, with D hard to call. TRBV23-1 counts as an open reading frame of uncertain function. Deletions cut 0 bases from V and 2 bases from J, with 16 bases between. CDR3 length: 17 amino acids. The DNA for the CDR3 is TGCGCCAGCAGTCAATCGTGGTACGCACCGCCTAACACTGAAGCTTTCTTT. It yields the protein CASSQSWYAPPNTEAFF.